Described below is a single TCR beta chain sequence and its context. The antigen remains undetermined. The source of the sample is a study of T cell repertoires in cytomegalovirus infection. Study-wide background: Indications of both CMV infection and matching HLA type were provided by public TCR beta signatures. Study-wide points: HLA-C-restricted CMV clonotypes gave the most frequent clonotype in two of eight donors.

MiXCR was run by TCRdb on the reads, yielding one entry per CDR3 protein. In the table there are about 530,000 distinct CDR3 sequences, approximately 25% of which are singletons. V shed 0 bases, J shed 0 bases, and the junction held 5 bases outside the gene matches. Looked up from germline, CDR1 is MGHRA and CDR2 is YSYEKL. This CDR3 region has 18 residues. The origin of this receptor is a human donor in good health (CMV status not recorded). Some clones in this sample may be carry-over from other donors' samples. This sequence joins TRBV4-1 and TRBJ2-3; 11 positions match TRBD2. The sequenced material came from PBMCs. CDR3 in DNA: TGCGCCAGCAGCCAAGATACGGGACTAGCGGATAGCACAGATACGCAGTATTTT. It yields the protein CASSQDTGLADSTDTQYF.